This is a list of T cell receptor beta chains from one sample in a study of T cell responses to AZD1222 COVID-19 vaccine. TCRdb's table, derived via immunoSEQ multiplex PCR, lists solely in-frame clones and lacks some. The table lists under 120,000 clones, about 93% of them singletons. The sample here was peripheral blood, taken on day 0 of AZD1222 vaccination. The receptors stem from an adult in good health. Each CDR3 is given with its conserved first and last residue. The order of the fields is clone size, CDR3 length, J gene, V gene, CDR3 protein. The size of a clone is reported for some rows only, either as once, few or many, or as a class for expanded clones.

.,15,TRBJ1-2,TRBV10-3,CAISEPFDRVGGYTF
.,14,TRBJ1-1,TRBV6-2/TRBV6-3,CASSYGTDYTEAFF
.,14,TRBJ2-2,TRBV18,CASSSNRGTGELFF
.,14,TRBJ1-2,TRBV28,CASSEPTGERGYTF
.,13,TRBJ1-1,TRBV4-3,CASSQVSSTEAFF
.,16,TRBJ1-2,TRBV25-1,CASRSSLLGANYGYTF
.,18,TRBJ1-1,TRBV5-1,CASSLASDPRGVNTEAFF
.,17,TRBJ2-1,TRBV3-1/TRBV3-2,CASSQAARGSSYNEQFF
once,13,TRBJ1-2,TRBV12-3/TRBV12-4,CASSPSLSYGYTF
few,15,TRBJ1-4,TRBV7-2,CASSGRGARNEKLFF
.,13,TRBJ2-2,TRBV5-1,CASSLQVDGELFF
.,17,TRBJ1-5,TRBV19,CASSTGGFGAGNQPQHF
.,12,TRBJ1-3,TRBV11-3,CASSFTTGAIYF
.,16,TRBJ2-2,TRBV7-6,CASSSRGGADTGELFF
.,12,TRBJ2-1,TRBV27,CASTTRSDEQFF
once,16,TRBJ2-3,TRBV5-4,CASSWMVLGGTDTQYF
.,15,TRBJ1-6,TRBV7-8,CASSSGTGGGSPLHF
.,16,TRBJ2-1,TRBV14,CASSHLAGGSYNEQFF
.,14,TRBJ2-7,TRBV9,CASSPSTGGGEQYF
.,14,TRBJ2-3,TRBV18,CASSPREILDTQYF
.,14,TRBJ1-2,TRBV7-9,CASSFGVPRYGYTF
.,12,TRBJ1-2,TRBV3-1/TRBV3-2,CASSQGTHGYTF
.,12,TRBJ2-1,TRBV7-9,CASSSTPHEQFF
.,13,TRBJ1-1,TRBV30,CAWSVQTGGEAFF
.,13,TRBJ2-2,TRBV6-4,CASSDREAGELFF
.,15,TRBJ1-6,TRBV27,CASSSPAGHGSPLHF
.,15,TRBJ1-4,TRBV6-5,CASSASPEQNEKLFF
.,15,TRBJ1-3,TRBV12-5,CASGRSLIPGNTIYF
.,16,TRBJ1-2,TRBV5-1,CASSPETGEGWYGYTF
.,15,TRBJ2-1,TRBV29-1,CSVEETSGGAAQQFF
.,14,TRBJ1-1,TRBV3-1/TRBV3-2,CASSPWDRNTEAFF
.,12,TRBJ1-3,TRBV29-1,CSGGMGADTIYF
.,14,TRBJ1-2,TRBV11-3,CASSFGGQGYGYTF
.,12,TRBJ1-2,TRBV5-1,CASSETGDGYTF
.,16,TRBJ1-3,TRBV18,CASSPIDRSSGNTIYF
.,14,TRBJ1-1,TRBV7-3,CASSPNPRVTEAFF
.,18,TRBJ2-5,TRBV19,CASSIDPAGIGVQETQYF
.,12,TRBJ2-5,TRBV7-2,CASSASRETQYF
.,16,TRBJ2-7,TRBV7-9,CASSGEQGVLGLEQYF
.,15,TRBJ2-5,TRBV5-1,CASSGGATSGETQYF
.,15,TRBJ1-3,TRBV9,CASSPGDRDGNTIYF
.,11,TRBJ1-3,TRBV20-1,CSASFGNTIYF
.,15,TRBJ1-1,TRBV7-8,CASSPGRQENTEAFF
.,17,TRBJ2-3,TRBV27,CASSLWRTDSSTDTQYF
few,12,TRBJ1-2,TRBV2,CASSLAVYGYTF
.,19,TRBJ1-3,TRBV9,CASSVGFEEGALSGNTIYF
.,13,TRBJ2-1,TRBV7-7,CASSTLLGAVQFF
.,16,TRBJ1-5,TRBV2,CASSENRGDSNQPQHF
.,15,TRBJ2-1,TRBV2,CASSALAGGPHEQFF
.,15,TRBJ2-7,TRBV30,CAWSARLAGVYEQYF
.,12,TRBJ1-2,TRBV3-1/TRBV3-2,CASSQEAYGYTF
.,14,TRBJ1-6,TRBV7-9,CASSLSRGRSPLHF
.,17,TRBJ1-1,TRBV19,CASSIKYVTMMDTEAFF
.,16,TRBJ2-1,TRBV19,CASSIGGGSSYNEQFF
once,14,TRBJ1-2,TRBV3-1/TRBV3-2,CASSQEPDTDGYTF
.,18,TRBJ2-6,TRBV7-9,CASSLMPGQGTGANVLTF
once,16,TRBJ1-5,TRBV3-1/TRBV3-2,CASSQSRGYSNQPQHF
.,13,TRBJ2-2,TRBV19,CASSTADTGELFF
.,11,TRBJ2-7,TRBV25-1,CASKVESEQYF
.,15,TRBJ2-7,TRBV27,CASSRYTGTSYEQYF